A single sample gave rise to the 28 T cell receptor beta chains below, sequenced in a study of blood T cell repertoires in COVID-19. The table came from immunoSEQ multiplex PCR; TCRdb's copy has only in-frame clones and leaves some out. The sample has approximately 210,000 clones, about 91% seen once. What was sequenced was PBMCs or T cells enriched from blood (not recorded which). The receptors derive from a woman aged 45-65 years with acute COVID-19.

A word on this clone: The same CDR3 is also encoded by other DNA sequences in this sample. The chain couples TRBV2 to TRBJ1-5; 10 nucleotides agree with TRBD1. The CDR3 is made up of 14 amino acids. V shed 4 bases, J shed 4 bases, and the junction held 1 base outside the gene matches. CDR1 and CDR2 (germline): SNHLY, FYNNEI. The CDR3 loop is CASSGTGGNQPQHF. In nucleotides, the CDR3 is TGTGCCAGCAGTGGGACAGGGGGAAATCAGCCCCAGCATTTT.

The V and J genes are TRBV7-8 and TRBJ2-1; weak D call: TRBD2 (6 bases). The germline V gene has CDR1 SGHVS and CDR2 FQNEAQ. The ends were cut back, 4 bases at V and 7 bases at J, with 11 bases in the middle. This CDR3 spans 13 amino acids. This chain's CDR3 is CASSSRLVNEQFF. CDR3 coding DNA: TGTGCCAGCAGCTCGAGACTAGTAAATGAGCAGTTCTTC.

The V gene is TRBV5-1, the J gene TRBJ2-7; TRBD1 agrees at 7 bases. Germline V gene sequence: CDR1 SGHRS, CDR2 YFSETQ. The CDR3 totals 16 residues. J was trimmed by 1 base and V by 2 bases; bases with no gene match: 9. The DNA of the CDR3 is TGCGCCAGCAGCTTTACAACCCGGGACAGATCCTACGAGCAGTACTTC. This codes for CASSFTTRDRSYEQYF.

CDR3 coding DNA: TGTGCCAGCAGCTTAGGTCCTAGCGGAGTTTCCTACGAGCAGTACTTC. As protein: CASSLGPSGVSYEQYF. The gene calls are TRBV13 and TRBJ2-7; 7 nucleotides line up with TRBD2. Per germline, CDR1 PRHDT and CDR2 FYEKMQ (reference sequence). Losses at the gene ends were 0 bases for V and 1 base for J; bases not matched to a gene: 6. This CDR3 region has 16 residues.

The chain uses TRBV5-6 and TRBJ2-7; no reliable D call. This CDR3 region has 13 residues. Trimming left V 0 bases short and J 0 bases short, with 4 bases between. Germline V lookup: CDR1 SGHDT, CDR2 YYEEEE. Here the CDR3 reads CASSLGSSYEQYF. In DNA, the CDR3 is TGTGCCAGCAGCTTGGGGAGCTCCTACGAGCAGTACTTC.

Written as DNA, the CDR3 is TGCGCCAGCAGCTATCAACCCGGGGGTCAAGAGACCCAGTACTTC. Residues: CASSYQPGGQETQYF. The gene calls are TRBV4-3 and TRBJ2-5; the D gene is possibly TRBD2 (6 bases). The V end was cut by 5 bases, the J end by 2 bases, with 15 bases between. The CDR3 contains 15 residues. CDR1 is LGHNA, CDR2 YSLEER, per germline.

CDR3 DNA: TGCGCCAGCAGCACCGGGACAGCCTCCTACGAGCAGTACTTC. Its translation is CASSTGTASYEQYF. The J gene is TRBJ2-7, the V gene TRBV5-1, with 7 bases identical to TRBD1. Per germline, CDR1 SGHRS and CDR2 YFSETQ. The V gene end was trimmed by 4 bases and the J gene end by 0 bases; junction bases not matched to a gene: 4. This CDR3 has 14 amino acids.

The V and J genes are TRBV9 and TRBJ1-1; possibly TRBD1 for D (6 bases). CDR1 SGDLS and CDR2 YYNGEE come from the germline V gene. V lost 3 bases to trimming and J lost 1 base, with 13 bases between them. This CDR3 is 15 amino acids long. The CDR3 here is CASSGIPGQNTEAFF. CDR3 nucleotide sequence: TGTGCCAGCAGCGGCATACCGGGACAGAACACTGAAGCTTTCTTT. The whole variable domain, filled in from reference TRBV9 and TRBJ1-1, reads DSGVTQTPKHLITATGQRVTLRCSPRSGDLSVYWYQQSLDQGLQFLIQYYNGEERAKGNILERFSAQQFPDLHSELNLSSLELGDSALYFCASSGIPGQNTEAFFGQGTRLTVV.

The chain has TRBV9 and TRBJ2-2, with 10 bases that match TRBD2. V lost 5 bases and J lost 6; bases outside the gene matches: 16. There are 18 residues in the CDR3. Germline assignment: CDR1 SGDLS and CDR2 YYNGEE. The CDR3 nucleotides are TGTGCCAGCAGAAATCGTATCCGTCTAGCGGGAGTTCCCGGGGAGCTGTTTTTT. Translated: CASRNRIRLAGVPGELFF.

The CDR3 loop reads CASAGGAEQYF. For the CDR3, the DNA is TGTGCCAGCGCTGGAGGGGCGGAGCAGTACTTC. The chain employs TRBV6-5 and TRBJ2-7; a possible D gene is TRBD2 (6 bases). V lost 8 bases, J lost 7 bases, and 12 bases lay in between. The length of the CDR3 is 11 residues. CDR1 MNHEY and CDR2 SVGAGI come from the germline V gene.

This clone was seen repeatedly, ten times or more. The chain has TRBV2 and TRBJ2-7, with 7 bases identical to TRBD1. This CDR3 spans 14 amino acids. CDR1 and CDR2 from the germline V gene are SNHLY and FYNNEI. V dropped 5 bases and J dropped 4; count of bases not matched to a gene: 8. CDR3 coding DNA: TGTGCCAGCAGTATAAGAGGACAGGTTTACGAGCAGTACTTC. It translates to CASSIRGQVYEQYF.

This rearrangement joins TRBV6-1 to TRBJ2-7; D gene unclear. V lost 3 bases and J 0 bases, leaving 6 bases between the germline ends. Germline loops: CDR1 MNHNS, CDR2 SASEGT. This CDR3 is built from 13 residues. The CDR3 is CASSEGNSYEQYF. In DNA, the CDR3 is TGTGCCAGCAGTGAGGGCAACTCCTACGAGCAGTACTTC.

This chain links TRBV7-2 with TRBJ2-7; weak D call: TRBD1 (6 bases). The CDR3 extends over 13 amino acids. Germline CDR1 SGHTA, CDR2 FQGNSA. V gave up 4 bases and J gave up 6 bases, with 13 bases separating them. The DNA for the CDR3 is TGTGCCAGCAGCTCAGGGGTAGTACGCGAGCAGTACTTC. It codes for CASSSGVVREQYF.

V usage is TRBV3-1 (or the pseudogene TRBV3-2) and J usage is TRBJ2-3, with 8 bases fitting TRBD2. Germline V gene data show CDR1 as LGHDT and CDR2 as YNNKEL (reference sequence). V was pared by 2 bases and J by 2 bases, with 3 bases of the junction left unmatched. This CDR3 is built from 15 residues. The CDR3 loop is CASSQLAGYTDTQYF. Here the CDR3 DNA reads TGTGCCAGCAGCCAATTAGCGGGGTACACAGATACGCAGTATTTT.

V gene TRBV6-6 combines with J gene TRBJ2-7, with TRBD1 matching over 7 bases. CDR1 and CDR2 (germline): MNHNY, SVGAGI (reference sequence). CDR3 length: 12 residues. The V and J ends lost 6 bases and 6 bases, in that order; junction bases with no gene match: 5. The CDR3 loop is CASSQRQGEQYF. The CDR3 DNA follows: TGTGCCAGCAGCCAGAGACAGGGCGAGCAGTACTTC.

The V and J genes are TRBV27 and TRBJ1-6, with 7 bases fitting TRBD1. Germline V gene lookup returns CDR1 MNHEY and CDR2 SMNVEV (reference sequence). Losses at the gene ends were 5 bases for V and 8 bases for J; bases not matched to a gene: 9. The CDR3 is 15 residues long. CDR3 nucleotides: TGTGCCAGCAGTGCCCACAGGGGAGAGGATTCACCCCTCCACTTT. Protein: CASSAHRGEDSPLHF.

This clone was detected once. The rearrangement links TRBV28 to TRBJ1-3; TRBD1 matches 12 bases. V was clipped by 1 base and J by 4 bases; unmatched bases: 5. This CDR3 has 17 amino acids. Germline loops: CDR1 MDHEN, CDR2 SYDVKM. The CDR3 here is CASSLSLGQGAGNTIYF. In DNA form, the CDR3 reads TGTGCCAGCAGTTTATCCCTGGGACAGGGGGCGGGAAACACCATATATTTT.

V and J are TRBV27 and TRBJ1-5; the D gene is possibly TRBD1 (5 bases). The V and J ends lost 5 bases and 0 bases respectively, with 11 bases between them. Germline V gene data show CDR1 as MNHEY and CDR2 as SMNVEV (reference sequence). This CDR3 has 15 residues. In nucleotides, the CDR3 is TGTGCCAGCAGTGCCGGGGGGAATAGCAATCAGCCCCAGCATTTT. It translates to CASSAGGNSNQPQHF.

This chain uses TRBV5-1 with TRBJ1-2, with 8 bases that match TRBD1. The CDR3 contains 16 residues. Trimming removed 4 bases from V and 4 bases from J; junction bases left unmatched: 12. Germline CDR1 and CDR2: SGHRS and YFSETQ. CDR3 DNA: TGCGCCAGCAGCCGCAACCGGGACAGGAAGATCTATGGCTACACCTTC. Protein sequence: CASSRNRDRKIYGYTF.

The V gene is TRBV30, the J gene TRBJ1-4; 7 bases fit TRBD1. V gave up 5 bases and J gave up 3 bases; unmatched junction bases: 6. This CDR3 has 14 amino acids. Germline-derived CDR1 and CDR2 are GTSNPN and SVGIG (reference sequence). CDR3 DNA sequence: TGTGCCTGGGGCACAGGGGTTTCTAATGAAAAACTGTTTTTT. This codes for CAWGTGVSNEKLFF.

This chain connects TRBV5-6 to TRBJ1-1; D possibly corresponds to TRBD1 (5 bases). The CDR3 consists of 14 residues. V gave up 0 bases and J gave up 3 bases, with 9 bases separating them. Germline V gene sequence: CDR1 SGHDT, CDR2 YYEEEE. Here the CDR3 reads CASSLAGGDTEAFF. In DNA, the CDR3 is TGTGCCAGCAGCTTGGCCGGGGGGGACACTGAAGCTTTCTTT.

The rearrangement links TRBV13 to TRBJ1-4; 9 bases are shared with TRBD1. CDR3 length equals 16 residues. Germline V gene data show CDR1 as PRHDT and CDR2 as FYEKMQ (reference sequence). V was clipped by 5 bases and J by 8 bases; unmatched bases: 12. The CDR3 loop reads CASSPQHGTGQEKLFF. Written as DNA, the CDR3 is TGTGCCAGCAGCCCTCAGCACGGGACAGGGCAAGAAAAACTGTTTTTT.

This sequence joins TRBV9 and TRBJ2-7; D is undetermined. Germline V gives CDR1 SGDLS, CDR2 YYNGEE. There are 13 residues in the CDR3. V shed 3 bases and J shed 2 bases, with 9 bases lying between them. The CDR3 DNA is TGTGCCAGCAGCGGGGCAAATCCCTACGAGCAGTACTTC. The encoded protein is CASSGANPYEQYF.

The V and J genes are TRBV6-5 and TRBJ2-5; 10 bases map to TRBD2. Germline CDR1 is MNHEY and CDR2 is SVGAGI. This CDR3 comprises 15 residues. Trimming removed 6 bases from V and 2 bases from J; junction bases left unmatched: 6. DNA of the CDR3: TGTGCCAGCAGAGTACGGACTAGCGGACAAGAGACCCAGTACTTC. Translation: CASRVRTSGQETQYF.

This sequence joins TRBV28 and TRBJ1-2; TRBD1 aligns across 9 bases. The CDR3 is 16 amino acids. Germline assignment: CDR1 MDHEN and CDR2 SYDVKM. The J segment lost 0 bases and the V segment lost 5 bases, leaving 7 bases of the junction unmatched. CDR3 sequence reads: CASSRHGDRANYGYTF. CDR3 in DNA: TGTGCCAGCAGTCGTCACGGGGACAGGGCTAACTATGGCTACACCTTC.

The rearrangement joins TRBV14 to TRBJ2-4; D uncertain. This CDR3 is built from 12 residues. V was cut by 3 bases and J by 6 bases, with 6 bases left in between. The germline gives CDR1 SGHDN, CDR2 FVKESK. The CDR3 reads CASSQSGNIQYF. The DNA for the CDR3 is TGTGCCAGCAGCCAGTCGGGAAACATTCAGTACTTC.

The rearrangement uses TRBV28 and TRBJ2-7; 7 bases are shared with TRBD2. This CDR3 is 13 amino acids long. V shed 8 bases, J shed 7 bases, and the junction held 11 bases outside the gene matches. Germline V gene sequence: CDR1 MDHEN, CDR2 SYDVKM. The CDR3 sequence is CASPGGSSLEQYF. In nucleotides, the CDR3 is TGTGCCAGCCCCGGGGGGTCCTCATTAGAGCAGTACTTC.

The chain couples TRBV28 to TRBJ2-7; 13 bases map to TRBD2. CDR3 length: 15 amino acids. Germline values: CDR1 MDHEN, CDR2 SYDVKM. With 7 bases clipped from V and 6 bases from J, the junction kept 9 bases outside the gene matches. For the CDR3, the DNA is TGTGCCAGCACCACTTGGGGACTAGCGGGATTCGAGCAGTACTTC. Translating it yields CASTTWGLAGFEQYF.